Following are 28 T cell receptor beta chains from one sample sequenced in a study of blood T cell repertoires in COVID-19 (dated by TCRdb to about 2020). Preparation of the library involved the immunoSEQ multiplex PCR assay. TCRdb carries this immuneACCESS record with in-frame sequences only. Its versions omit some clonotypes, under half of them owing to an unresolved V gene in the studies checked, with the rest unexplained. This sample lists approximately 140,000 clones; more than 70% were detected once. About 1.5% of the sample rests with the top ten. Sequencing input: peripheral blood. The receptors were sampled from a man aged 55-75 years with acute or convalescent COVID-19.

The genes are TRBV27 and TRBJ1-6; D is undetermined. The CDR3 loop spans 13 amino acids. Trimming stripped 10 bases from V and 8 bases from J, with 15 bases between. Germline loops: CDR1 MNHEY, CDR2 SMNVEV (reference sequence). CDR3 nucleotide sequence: TGTGCCACCTCGGTGTCCTCGGATTCACCCCTCCACTTT. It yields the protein CATSVSSDSPLHF.

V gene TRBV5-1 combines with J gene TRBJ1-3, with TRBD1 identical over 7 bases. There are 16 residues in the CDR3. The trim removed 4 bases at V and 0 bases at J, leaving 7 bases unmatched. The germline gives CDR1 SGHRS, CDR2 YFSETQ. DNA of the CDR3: TGCGCCAGCAGCCTAGGACAGGCGACCTCTGGAAACACCATATATTTT. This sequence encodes CASSLGQATSGNTIYF.

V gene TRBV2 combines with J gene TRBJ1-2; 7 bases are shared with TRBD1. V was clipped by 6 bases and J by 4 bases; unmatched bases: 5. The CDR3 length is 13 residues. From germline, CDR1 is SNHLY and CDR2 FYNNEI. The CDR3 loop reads CASRDRSTYGYTF. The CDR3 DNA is TGTGCCAGCAGGGACAGGTCAACCTATGGCTACACCTTC.

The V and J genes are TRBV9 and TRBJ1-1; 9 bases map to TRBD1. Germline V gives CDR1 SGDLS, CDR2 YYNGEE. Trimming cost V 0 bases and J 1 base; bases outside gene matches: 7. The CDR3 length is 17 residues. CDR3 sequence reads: CASSVGPTGGGNTEAFF. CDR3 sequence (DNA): TGTGCCAGCAGCGTAGGCCCGACAGGGGGGGGGAACACTGAAGCTTTCTTT. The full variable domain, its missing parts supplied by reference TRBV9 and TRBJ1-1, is DSGVTQTPKHLITATGQRVTLRCSPRSGDLSVYWYQQSLDQGLQFLIQYYNGEERAKGNILERFSAQQFPDLHSELNLSSLELGDSALYFCASSVGPTGGGNTEAFFGQGTRLTVV.

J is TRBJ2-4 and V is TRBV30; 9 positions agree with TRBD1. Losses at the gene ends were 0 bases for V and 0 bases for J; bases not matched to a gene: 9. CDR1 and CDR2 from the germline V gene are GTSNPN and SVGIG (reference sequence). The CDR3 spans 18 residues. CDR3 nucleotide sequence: TGTGCCTGGAGTGTACAACAGGGGGCTCGGTTAGCCAAAAACATTCAGTACTTC. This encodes CAWSVQQGARLAKNIQYF.

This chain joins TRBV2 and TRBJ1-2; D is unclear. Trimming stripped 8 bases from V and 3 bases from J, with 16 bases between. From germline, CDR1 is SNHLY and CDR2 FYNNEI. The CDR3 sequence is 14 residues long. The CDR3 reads CASLSLNPDYGYTF. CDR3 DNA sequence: TGTGCCAGCCTTTCACTCAATCCCGACTATGGCTACACCTTC.

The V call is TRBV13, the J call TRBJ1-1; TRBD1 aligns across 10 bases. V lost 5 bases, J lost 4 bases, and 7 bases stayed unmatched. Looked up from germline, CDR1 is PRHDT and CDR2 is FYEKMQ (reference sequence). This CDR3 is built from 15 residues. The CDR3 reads CASSQDRGPVTEAFF. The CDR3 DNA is TGTGCCAGCAGCCAAGACAGGGGGCCGGTCACTGAAGCTTTCTTT.

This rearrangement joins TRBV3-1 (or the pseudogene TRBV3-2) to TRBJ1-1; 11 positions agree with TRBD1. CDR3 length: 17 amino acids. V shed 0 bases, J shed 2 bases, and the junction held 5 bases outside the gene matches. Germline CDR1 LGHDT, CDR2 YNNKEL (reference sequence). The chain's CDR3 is CASSQDWGTGGNTEAFF. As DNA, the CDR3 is TGTGCCAGCAGCCAAGATTGGGGGACAGGGGGAAACACTGAAGCTTTCTTT.

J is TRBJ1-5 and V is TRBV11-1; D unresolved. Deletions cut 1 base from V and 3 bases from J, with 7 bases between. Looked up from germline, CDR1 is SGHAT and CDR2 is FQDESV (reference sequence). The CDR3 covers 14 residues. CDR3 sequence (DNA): TGTGCCAGCAGCTTAGACCGGTTCAATCAGCCCCAGCATTTT. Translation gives CASSLDRFNQPQHF.

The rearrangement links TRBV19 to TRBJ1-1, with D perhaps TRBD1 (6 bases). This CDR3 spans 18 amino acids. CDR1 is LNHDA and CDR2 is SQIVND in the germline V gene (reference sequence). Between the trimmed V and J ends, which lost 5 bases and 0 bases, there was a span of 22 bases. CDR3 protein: CASSAVRGGIVMNTEAFF. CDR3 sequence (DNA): TGTGCCAGTAGTGCGGTAAGGGGGGGAATTGTAATGAACACTGAAGCTTTCTTT.

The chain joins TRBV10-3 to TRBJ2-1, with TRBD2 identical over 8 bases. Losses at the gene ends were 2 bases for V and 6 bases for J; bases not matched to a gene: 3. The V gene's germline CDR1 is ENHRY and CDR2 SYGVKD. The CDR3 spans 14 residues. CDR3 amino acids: CAISEAGGRNEQFF. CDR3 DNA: TGTGCCATCAGTGAGGCGGGAGGCCGCAATGAGCAGTTCTTC.

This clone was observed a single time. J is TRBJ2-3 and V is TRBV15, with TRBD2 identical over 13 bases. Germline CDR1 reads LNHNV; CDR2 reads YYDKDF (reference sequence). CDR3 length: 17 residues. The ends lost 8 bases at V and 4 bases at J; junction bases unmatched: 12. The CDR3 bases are TGTGCCACCGCGCGGGGACGACTAGCGGGGGGTTCAGATACGCAGTATTTT. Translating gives CATARGRLAGGSDTQYF.

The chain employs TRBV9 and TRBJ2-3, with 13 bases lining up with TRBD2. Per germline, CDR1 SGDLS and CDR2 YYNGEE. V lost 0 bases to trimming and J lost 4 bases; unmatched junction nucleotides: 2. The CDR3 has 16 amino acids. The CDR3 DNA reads TGTGCCAGCAGCGTAGAAACTAGCGGGGGGGCAGATACGCAGTATTTT. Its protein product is CASSVETSGGADTQYF.

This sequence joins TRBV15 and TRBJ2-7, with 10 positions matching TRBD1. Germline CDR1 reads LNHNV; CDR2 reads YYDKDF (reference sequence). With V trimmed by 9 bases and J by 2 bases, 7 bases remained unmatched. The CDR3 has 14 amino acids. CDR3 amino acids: CATLRDRGPYEQYF. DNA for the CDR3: TGTGCCACACTCCGGGACAGGGGTCCCTACGAGCAGTACTTC.

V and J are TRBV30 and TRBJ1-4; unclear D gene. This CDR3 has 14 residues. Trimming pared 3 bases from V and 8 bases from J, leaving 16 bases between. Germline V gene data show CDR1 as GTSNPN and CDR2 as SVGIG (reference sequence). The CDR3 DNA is TGTGCCTGGAGACTGAGCAGCTCAGGAGAAAAACTGTTTTTT. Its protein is CAWRLSSSGEKLFF.

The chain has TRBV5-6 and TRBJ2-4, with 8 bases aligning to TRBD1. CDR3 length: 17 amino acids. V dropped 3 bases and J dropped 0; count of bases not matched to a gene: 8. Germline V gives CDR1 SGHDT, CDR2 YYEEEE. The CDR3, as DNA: TGTGCCAGCAGCTCCGATACAGGGGGAATAGCCAAAAACATTCAGTACTTC. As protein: CASSSDTGGIAKNIQYF.

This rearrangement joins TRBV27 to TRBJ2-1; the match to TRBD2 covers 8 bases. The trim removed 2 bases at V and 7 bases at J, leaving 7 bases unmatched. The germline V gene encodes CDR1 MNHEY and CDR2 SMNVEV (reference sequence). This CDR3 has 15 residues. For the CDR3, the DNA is TGTGCCAGCAGTTTAGGAAGCGGGAGTCTTAATGAGCAGTTCTTC. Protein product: CASSLGSGSLNEQFF.

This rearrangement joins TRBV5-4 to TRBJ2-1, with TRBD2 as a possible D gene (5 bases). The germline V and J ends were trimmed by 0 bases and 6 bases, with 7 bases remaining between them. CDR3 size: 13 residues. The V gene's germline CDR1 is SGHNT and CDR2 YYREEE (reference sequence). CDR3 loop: CASSLARGNEQFF. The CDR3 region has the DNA TGTGCCAGCAGCTTGGCCCGGGGCAATGAGCAGTTCTTC.

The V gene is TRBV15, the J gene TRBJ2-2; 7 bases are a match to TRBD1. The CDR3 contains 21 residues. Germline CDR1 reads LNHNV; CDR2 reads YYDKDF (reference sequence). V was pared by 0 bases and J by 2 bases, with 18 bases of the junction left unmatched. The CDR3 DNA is TGTGCCACCAGCAGAGATTCATTAGGGGGCGCCTTGTTAGGAAACACCGGGGAGCTGTTTTTT. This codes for CATSRDSLGGALLGNTGELFF.

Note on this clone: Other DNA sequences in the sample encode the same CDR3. The CDR3 DNA follows: TGTGCCAGCTCACCAGGCAGAGGAACTGAAGCTTTCTTT. Translating gives CASSPGRGTEAFF. The chain has TRBV18 and TRBJ1-1; the D is unclear. Germline V gene sequence: CDR1 KGHSH, CDR2 LQKENI. Trimming removed 2 bases from V and 5 bases from J, with 9 bases in between. The CDR3 totals 13 residues.

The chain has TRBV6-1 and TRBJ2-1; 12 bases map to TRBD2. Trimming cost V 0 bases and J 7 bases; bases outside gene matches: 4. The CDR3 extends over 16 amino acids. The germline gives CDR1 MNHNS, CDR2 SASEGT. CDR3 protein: CASSEALTSGSNEQFF. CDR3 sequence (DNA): TGTGCCAGCAGTGAAGCGTTGACTAGCGGGAGTAATGAGCAGTTCTTC.

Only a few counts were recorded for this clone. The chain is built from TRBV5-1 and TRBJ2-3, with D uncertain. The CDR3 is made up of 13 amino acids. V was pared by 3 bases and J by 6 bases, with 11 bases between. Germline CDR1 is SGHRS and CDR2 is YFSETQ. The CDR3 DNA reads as TGCGCCAGCAGCTCCCCGGTCGGGGATACGCAGTATTTT. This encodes CASSSPVGDTQYF.

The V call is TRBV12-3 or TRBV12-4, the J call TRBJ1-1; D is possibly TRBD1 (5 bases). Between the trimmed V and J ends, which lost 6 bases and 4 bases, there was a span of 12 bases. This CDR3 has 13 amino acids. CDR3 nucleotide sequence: TGTGCCAGCAGCAAACAGGTGGGCACTGAAGCTTTCTTT. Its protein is CASSKQVGTEAFF.

The CDR3 reads CASSQTGTTTDTQYF. In DNA form, the CDR3 reads TGTGCCAGCAGCCAAACCGGGACTACCACAGATACGCAGTATTTT. The chain has TRBV3-1 (or the pseudogene TRBV3-2) and TRBJ2-3; 7 bases line up with TRBD2. The CDR3 is made up of 15 amino acids. Germline loops: CDR1 LGHDT, CDR2 YNNKEL (reference sequence). J lost 2 bases, V lost 2 bases, and 4 bases had no gene match.

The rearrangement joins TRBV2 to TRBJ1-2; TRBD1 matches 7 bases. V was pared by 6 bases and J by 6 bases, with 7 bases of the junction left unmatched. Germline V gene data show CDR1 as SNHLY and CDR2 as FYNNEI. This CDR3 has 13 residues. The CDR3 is CASSVTGYDGYTF. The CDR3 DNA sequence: TGTGCCAGCAGCGTGACAGGGTACGATGGCTACACCTTC.

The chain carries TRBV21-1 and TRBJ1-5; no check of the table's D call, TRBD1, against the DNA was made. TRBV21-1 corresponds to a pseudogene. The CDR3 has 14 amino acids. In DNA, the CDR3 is TGTGCCAGCAACGTGACAGTGTTTAATCAGCCCCAGCATTTT. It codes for CASNVTVFNQPQHF.

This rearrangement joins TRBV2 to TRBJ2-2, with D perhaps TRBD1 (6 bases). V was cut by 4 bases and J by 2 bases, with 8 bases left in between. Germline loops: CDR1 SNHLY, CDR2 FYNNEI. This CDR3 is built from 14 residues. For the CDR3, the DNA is TGTGCCAGCAGTGGGACAGTTAACACCGGGGAGCTGTTTTTT. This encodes CASSGTVNTGELFF.

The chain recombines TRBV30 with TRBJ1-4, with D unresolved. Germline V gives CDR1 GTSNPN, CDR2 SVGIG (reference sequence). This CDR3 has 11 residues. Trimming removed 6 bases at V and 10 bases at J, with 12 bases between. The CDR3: CACAAEGKLFF. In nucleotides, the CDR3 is TGTGCCTGCGCTGCGGAGGGAAAACTGTTTTTT.